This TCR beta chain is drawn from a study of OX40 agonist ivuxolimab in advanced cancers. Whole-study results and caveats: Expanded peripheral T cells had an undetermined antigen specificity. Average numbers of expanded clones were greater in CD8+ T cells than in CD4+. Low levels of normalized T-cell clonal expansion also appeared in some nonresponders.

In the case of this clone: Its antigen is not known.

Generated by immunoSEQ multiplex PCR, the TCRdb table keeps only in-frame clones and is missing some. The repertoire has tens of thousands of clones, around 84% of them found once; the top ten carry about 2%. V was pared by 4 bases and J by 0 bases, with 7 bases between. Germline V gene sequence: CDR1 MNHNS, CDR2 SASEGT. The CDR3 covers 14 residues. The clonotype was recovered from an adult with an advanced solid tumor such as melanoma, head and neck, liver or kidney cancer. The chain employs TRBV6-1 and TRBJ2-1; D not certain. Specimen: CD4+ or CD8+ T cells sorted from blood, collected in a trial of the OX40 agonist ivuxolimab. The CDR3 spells CASSVLSSYNEQFF. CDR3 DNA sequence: TGTGCCAGCAGTGTACTGAGCTCCTACAATGAGCAGTTCTTC.